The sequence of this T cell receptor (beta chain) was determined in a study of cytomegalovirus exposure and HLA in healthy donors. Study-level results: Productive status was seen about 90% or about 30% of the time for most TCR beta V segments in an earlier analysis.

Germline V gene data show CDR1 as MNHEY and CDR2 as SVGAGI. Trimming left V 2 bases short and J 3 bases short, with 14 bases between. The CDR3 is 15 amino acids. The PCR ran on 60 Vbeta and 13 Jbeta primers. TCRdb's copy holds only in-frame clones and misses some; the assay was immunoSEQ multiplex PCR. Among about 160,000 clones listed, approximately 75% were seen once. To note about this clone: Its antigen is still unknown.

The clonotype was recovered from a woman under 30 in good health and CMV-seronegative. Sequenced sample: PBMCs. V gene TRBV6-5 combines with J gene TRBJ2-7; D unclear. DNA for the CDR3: TGTGCCAGCAGTTACGGTGGTGGTAGTTTCTACGAGCAGTACTTC. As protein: CASSYGGGSFYEQYF.